This TCR beta chain derives from a study of cytomegalovirus exposure and HLA in healthy donors. Overall study results and limits: The listing of roughly 160 TCR beta chains classed them as cytomegalovirus-associated.

CDR3 length equals 15 residues. In germline, CDR1 is SQVTM, CDR2 ANQGSEA. The trim removed 0 bases at V and 6 bases at J, leaving 9 bases unmatched. PCR employed 60 Vbeta and 13 Jbeta primers. The repertoire was sequenced with immunoSEQ multiplex PCR; TCRdb's copy has only in-frame clones and lacks some. This sample has 150,000 or so clones; roughly 80% occur once, and the top ten carry around 1.5%. Notes on this clone: The antigen remains unidentified.

This TCR derives from a woman aged 25-40 years in good health and CMV-seronegative. V gene TRBV29-1 combines with J gene TRBJ2-3; TRBD2 matches 7 bases. Input material: PBMCs. CDR3 DNA: TGCAGCGTTGAAGAGGAGGCCACCGGGGGGGATACGCAGTATTTT. Translation gives CSVEEEATGGDTQYF.